Listed below are T cell receptor beta chains from one sample, sequenced in a study of T cell repertoires in cytomegalovirus infection. These TCRs' antigens remain unknown. TCRdb analysed the reads with MiXCR anew, one entry per CDR3 protein. The data show about 770,000 distinct CDR3 sequences, 29% seen once. This specimen was cultured CD8+ T cells from PBMCs, taken from culture after CMV antigen stimulation. The receptors stem from a human donor in good health (CMV status not recorded). Some clones in this sample may be carry-over from other donors' samples. CDR3s include the opening cysteine and the closing phenylalanine or tryptophan. A D gene is named only where the DNA matches it firmly. Clone size appears in some rows only: once, few, many, or a class for an expanded clone.

v_gene	j_gene	d_gene	len	abundance	CDR3aa	CDR3nt
TRBV24-1	TRBJ2-1	NA	14	NA	CATSDSGRSNEQFF	TGTGCCACCAGTGACTCGGGACGGTCTAATGAGCAGTTCTTC
TRBV25-1	TRBJ1-2	TRBD1	16	many	CASSEFKGGQGYGYTF	TGTGCCAGCAGTGAATTCAAAGGGGGACAGGGGTATGGCTACACCTTC
TRBV15	TRBJ2-1	TRBD1	15	few	CATRADRGKYNEQFF	TGTGCCACCAGGGCGGACAGGGGGAAATACAATGAGCAGTTCTTC
TRBV11-1	TRBJ2-5	TRBD2	14	few	CASRSSGGGETQYF	TGTGCCTCCAGGAGCAGCGGGGGGGGAGAGACCCAGTACTTC
TRBV7-9	TRBJ2-3	TRBD2	15	few	CASSPLAGGRDTQYF	TGTGCCAGCAGCCCACTAGCGGGGGGAAGAGATACGCAGTATTTT
TRBV5-6	TRBJ2-3	NA	17	NA	CASSYRGGTASTDTQYF	TGTGCCAGCAGCTACCGCGGAGGGACAGCTAGCACAGATACGCAGTATTTT
TRBV6-2/TRBV6-3	TRBJ1-1	NA	11	few	CASNLRGEAFF	TGTGCCAGCAATCTTAGGGGTGAAGCTTTCTTT
TRBV7-2	TRBJ2-7	NA	13	few	CAILAPEGYEQYF	TGTGCCATCCTGGCCCCAGAAGGTTACGAGCAGTACTTC
TRBV20-1	TRBJ1-1	TRBD1	18	NA	CSARVGDSLTLMNTEAFF	TGCAGTGCTAGAGTTGGGGACAGCCTAACTCTCATGAACACTGAAGCTTTCTTT
TRBV7-6	TRBJ2-7	NA	16	NA	CASSLAEGPPANEQYF	TGTGCCAGCAGCTTAGCGGAGGGGCCTCCAGCCAATGAGCAGTACTTC
TRBV3-1	TRBJ1-1	NA	15	NA	CASSQITGLRTEAFF	TGTGCCAGCAGCCAAATCACAGGGCTAAGGACTGAAGCTTTCTTT
TRBV5-5	TRBJ2-4	TRBD2	18	NA	CASSLDAGGPSGQNIQYF	TGTGCCAGCAGCTTGGATGCGGGGGGCCCCTCAGGTCAAAACATTCAGTACTTC
TRBV7-3	TRBJ2-3	TRBD1	14	many	CASSSGQGADTQYF	TGTGCCAGCAGTTCCGGACAGGGTGCAGATACGCAGTATTTT
TRBV19	TRBJ2-1	NA	16	NA	CASSIAGGIRFSEQFF	TGTGCCAGTAGTATAGCTGGGGGAATACGATTTAGTGAGCAGTTCTTC
TRBV29-1	TRBJ1-2	NA	14	NA	CSVEEGVSNYGYTF	TGCAGCGTTGAAGAAGGAGTCAGTAACTATGGCTACACCTTC
TRBV7-3	TRBJ2-3	TRBD2	16	NA	CASSHPARGGKDTQYF	TGTGCCAGCAGCCACCCTGCGCGGGGGGGCAAAGATACGCAGTATTTT
TRBV27	TRBJ2-1	NA	17	few	CASSGEGGADYYNEQFF	TGTGCCAGCAGTGGTGAGGGGGGGGCGGACTACTACAATGAGCAGTTCTTC
TRBV13	TRBJ1-2	NA	14	NA	CANSPATGPYGYTF	TGTGCCAACAGCCCAGCGACAGGACCATATGGCTACACCTTC
TRBV4-1	TRBJ2-5	NA	15	few	CASSQDPDTDGTQYF	TGCGCCAGCAGCCAAGATCCGGACACCGATGGGACCCAGTACTTC
TRBV10-2	TRBJ1-5	NA	13	few	CASSELGDQPQHF	TGCGCCAGCAGTGAGTTGGGGGATCAGCCCCAGCATTTT
TRBV6-2/TRBV6-3	TRBJ2-2	NA	15	few	CASTGRLLNTGELFF	TGTGCCAGTACAGGGCGGTTGTTGAACACCGGGGAGCTGTTTTTT
TRBV4-1	TRBJ2-1	NA	11	few	CASSQSLEQFF	TGCGCCAGCAGCCAATCCCTTGAGCAGTTCTTC
TRBV5-1	TRBJ1-1	TRBD1	14	many	CASSTDRGFTEAFF	TGCGCCAGCAGCACCGACAGGGGTTTTACTGAAGCTTTCTTT
TRBV7-2	TRBJ2-3	TRBD2	20	many	CASSSPPGLAGGPLLDTQYF	TGTGCCAGCAGCTCCCCCCCGGGACTAGCGGGGGGCCCTCTATTAGATACGCAGTATTTT